A single T cell receptor beta chain is shown here with its context. What it binds is unknown. Primers included in the PCR were 60 Vbeta and 13 Jbeta primers. Some clones are missing from TCRdb's copy, which holds only in-frame ones; the method was immunoSEQ multiplex PCR. The table lists 150,000 to 200,000 clones, roughly four fifths of them singletons. This entry is derived from a study of cytomegalovirus exposure and HLA in healthy donors. Findings and caveats of the study: Available immune exposure information was restricted to CMV serostatus only.

The germline gives CDR1 SGHAT, CDR2 FQNNGV. The CDR3 runs to 14 residues. The trim removed 3 bases at V and 8 bases at J, leaving 7 bases unmatched. The receptor was derived from a woman under 40 in good health and CMV-seronegative. Specimen: PBMCs. V gene TRBV11-2 combines with J gene TRBJ2-1; 7 nucleotides match TRBD2. The CDR3 loop is CASSFGLGSDEQFF. The CDR3 nucleotides are TGTGCCAGCAGCTTCGGACTAGGGTCCGATGAGCAGTTCTTC. The whole variable domain, remainder taken from reference TRBV11-2 and TRBJ2-1, is EAGVAQSPRYKIIEKRQSVAFWCNPISGHATLYWYQQILGQGPKLLIQFQNNGVVDDSQLPKDRFSAERLKGVDSTLKIQPAKLEDSAVYLCASSFGLGSDEQFFGPGTRLTVL.